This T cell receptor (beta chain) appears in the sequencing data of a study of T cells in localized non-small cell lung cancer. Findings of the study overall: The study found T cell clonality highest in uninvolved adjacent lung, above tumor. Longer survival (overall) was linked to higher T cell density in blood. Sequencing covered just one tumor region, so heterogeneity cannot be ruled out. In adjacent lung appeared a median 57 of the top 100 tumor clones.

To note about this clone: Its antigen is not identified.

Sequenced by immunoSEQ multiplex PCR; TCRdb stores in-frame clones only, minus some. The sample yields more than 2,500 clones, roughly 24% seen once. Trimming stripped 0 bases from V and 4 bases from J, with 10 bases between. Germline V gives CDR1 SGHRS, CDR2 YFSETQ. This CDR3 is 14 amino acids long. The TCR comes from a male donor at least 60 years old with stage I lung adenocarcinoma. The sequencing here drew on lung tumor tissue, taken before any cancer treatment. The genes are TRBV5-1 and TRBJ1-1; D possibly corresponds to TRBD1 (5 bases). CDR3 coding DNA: TGCGCCAGCAGCTTGGGGGCAGGGAGCACTGAAGCTTTCTTT. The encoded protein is CASSLGAGSTEAFF.